The 9 T cell receptor beta chains given below trace back to one sample, sequenced in a study of blood T cell repertoires in COVID-19. Some clones are missing from TCRdb's copy, which holds only in-frame ones; the method was immunoSEQ multiplex PCR. The sample includes 360,000 or so clones, more than 75% of them seen just once. The sample was PBMCs or T cells enriched from blood (not recorded which). The receptors were gathered from a woman in her thirties who had recovered from COVID-19.

The V and J genes are TRBV7-8 and TRBJ1-1, with D unresolved. Germline V gene data show CDR1 as SGHVS and CDR2 as FQNEAQ. Between the trimmed V and J ends, which lost 0 bases and 7 bases, there was a span of 6 bases. The length of the CDR3 is 12 residues. The CDR3 sequence: CASSLAGGEAFF. The DNA for the CDR3 is TGTGCCAGCAGCTTAGCTGGAGGTGAAGCTTTCTTT.

The chain links TRBV3-1 (or the pseudogene TRBV3-2) to TRBJ2-3, with unresolved D. Germline CDR1 LGHDT, CDR2 YNNKEL (reference sequence). This CDR3 is built from 13 residues. V was cut by 0 bases and J by 5 bases, with 6 bases left in between. This chain's CDR3 is CASSQDQEDTQYF. For the CDR3, the DNA is TGTGCCAGCAGCCAAGATCAGGAAGATACGCAGTATTTT.

The chain has TRBV28 and TRBJ2-1; D ambiguous. With 6 bases removed from V and 1 base from J, the gap between germline ends came to 7 bases. Germline V gene sequence: CDR1 MDHEN, CDR2 SYDVKM. The CDR3 extends over 13 amino acids. In DNA, the CDR3 is TGTGCCAGCAGCCTCGGGTCCTACAATGAGCAGTTCTTC. The encoded protein is CASSLGSYNEQFF.

The genes are TRBV4-2 and TRBJ1-2; D is undetermined. The germline CDR1 and CDR2 sequences are LGHNA and YNFKEQ. CDR3 length: 12 residues. The ends were cut back, 4 bases at V and 7 bases at J, with 10 bases in the middle. CDR3 coding DNA: TGTGCCAGCAGCCGTATAACGGGTGGCTACACCTTC. It is translated as CASSRITGGYTF.

J is TRBJ1-1 and V is TRBV2, with 10 bases that match TRBD1. Trimming at V came to 7 bases and at J to 0 bases, leaving 11 bases not matched to a gene. Germline CDR1 SNHLY, CDR2 FYNNEI. The CDR3 is 17 amino acids. The CDR3 DNA reads as TGTGCCAGCATCGTGGGACAGGGGATTAACATGAACACTGAAGCTTTCTTT. Translating it yields CASIVGQGINMNTEAFF.

This chain joins TRBV12-2 and TRBJ2-7; TRBD2, as called in the table, went unchecked against the DNA. TRBV12-2 is assigned pseudogene status. The length of the CDR3 is 17 residues. The CDR3 DNA sequence: TGTGCAAGTCGCTTAGAAACCCCGGAGCGTACTCCCTACGAGCAGTACTTC. It is translated as CASRLETPERTPYEQYF.

This chain uses TRBV30 with TRBJ2-2, with TRBD1 matching over 8 bases. The CDR3 runs 14 residues. CDR1 and CDR2 from the germline V gene are GTSNPN and SVGIG (reference sequence). Trimming at V came to 3 bases and at J to 5 bases, leaving 5 bases not matched to a gene. Here the CDR3 DNA reads TGTGCCTGGAGGGGGACAGGACGGACCGGGGAGCTGTTTTTT. Amino acids: CAWRGTGRTGELFF.

This clone was counted between two and nine times. The chain couples TRBV24-1 to TRBJ2-3; D is perhaps TRBD2 (5 bases). CDR3 length: 19 amino acids. V was pared by 4 bases and J by 0 bases, with 22 bases between. CDR1 and CDR2 from the germline V gene are KGHDR and SFDVKD. The CDR3 here is CATSDPARAEAFSTDTQYF. The CDR3 DNA reads TGTGCCACCAGTGACCCTGCCCGGGCGGAGGCTTTTAGCACAGATACGCAGTATTTT.

The J gene is TRBJ1-5, the V gene TRBV4-1, with D unresolved. CDR1 is MGHRA and CDR2 is YSYEKL in the germline V gene. The CDR3 is 13 residues long. V lost 1 base and J lost 5, with 6 bases in between. The CDR3 bases are TGCGCCAGCAGCCAAGTAGAATATCAGCCCCAGCATTTT. Translation gives CASSQVEYQPQHF.